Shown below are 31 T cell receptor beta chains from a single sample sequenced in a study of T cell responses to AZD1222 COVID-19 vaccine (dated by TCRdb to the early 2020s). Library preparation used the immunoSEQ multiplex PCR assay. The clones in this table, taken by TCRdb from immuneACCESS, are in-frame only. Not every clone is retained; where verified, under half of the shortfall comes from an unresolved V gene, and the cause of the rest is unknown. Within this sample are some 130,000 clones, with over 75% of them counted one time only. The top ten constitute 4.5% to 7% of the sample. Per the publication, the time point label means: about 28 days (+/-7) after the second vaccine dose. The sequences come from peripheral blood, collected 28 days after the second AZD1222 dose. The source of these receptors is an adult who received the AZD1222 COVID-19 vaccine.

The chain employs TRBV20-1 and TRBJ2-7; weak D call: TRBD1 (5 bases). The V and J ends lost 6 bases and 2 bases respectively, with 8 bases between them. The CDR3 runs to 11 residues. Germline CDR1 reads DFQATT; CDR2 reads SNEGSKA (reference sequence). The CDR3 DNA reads TGCAGTGCGCAGGGAACCTACGAGCAGTACTTC. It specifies CSAQGTYEQYF.

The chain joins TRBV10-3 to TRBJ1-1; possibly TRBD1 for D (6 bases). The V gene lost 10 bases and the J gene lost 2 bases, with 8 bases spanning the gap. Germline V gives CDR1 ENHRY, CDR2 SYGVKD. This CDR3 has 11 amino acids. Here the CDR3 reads CATGENTEAFF. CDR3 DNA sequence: TGTGCCACAGGGGAAAACACTGAAGCTTTCTTT.

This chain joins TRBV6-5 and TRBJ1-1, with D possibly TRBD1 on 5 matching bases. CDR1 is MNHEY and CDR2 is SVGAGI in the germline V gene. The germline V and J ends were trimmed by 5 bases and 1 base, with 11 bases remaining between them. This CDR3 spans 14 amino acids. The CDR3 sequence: CASSPRGRNTEAFF. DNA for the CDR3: TGTGCCAGCAGTCCGAGGGGAAGGAACACTGAAGCTTTCTTT.

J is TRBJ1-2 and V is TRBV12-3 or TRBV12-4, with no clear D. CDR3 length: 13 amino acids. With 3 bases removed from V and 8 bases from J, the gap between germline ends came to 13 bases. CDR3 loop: CASSFQAERGYTF. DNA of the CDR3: TGTGCCAGCAGTTTTCAAGCCGAAAGAGGCTACACCTTC.

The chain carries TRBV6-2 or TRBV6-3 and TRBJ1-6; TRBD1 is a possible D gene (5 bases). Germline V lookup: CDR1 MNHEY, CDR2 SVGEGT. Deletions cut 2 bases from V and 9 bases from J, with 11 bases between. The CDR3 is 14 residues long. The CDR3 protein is CASSYQQGASPLHF. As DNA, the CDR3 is TGTGCCAGCAGTTACCAGCAGGGAGCTTCACCCCTCCACTTT.

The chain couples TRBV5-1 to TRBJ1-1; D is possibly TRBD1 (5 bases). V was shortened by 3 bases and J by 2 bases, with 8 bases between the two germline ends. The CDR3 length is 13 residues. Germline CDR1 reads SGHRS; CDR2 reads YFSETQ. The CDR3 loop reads CASSSRTNTEAFF. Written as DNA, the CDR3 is TGCGCCAGCAGCTCGAGGACAAACACTGAAGCTTTCTTT.

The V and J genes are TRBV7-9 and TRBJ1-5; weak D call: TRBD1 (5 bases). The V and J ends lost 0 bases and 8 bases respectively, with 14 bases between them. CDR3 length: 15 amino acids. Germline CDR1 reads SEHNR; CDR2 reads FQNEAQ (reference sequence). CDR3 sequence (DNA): TGTGCCAGCAGCTTAGCGTACGGATCGGGGGAGCCCCAGCATTTT. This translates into CASSLAYGSGEPQHF. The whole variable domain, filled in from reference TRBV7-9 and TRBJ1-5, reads DTGVSQNPRHKITKRGQNVTFRCDPISEHNRLYWYRQTLGQGPEFLTYFQNEAQLEKSRLLSDRFSAERPKGSFSTLEIQRTEQGDSAMYLCASSLAYGSGEPQHFGDGTRLSIL.

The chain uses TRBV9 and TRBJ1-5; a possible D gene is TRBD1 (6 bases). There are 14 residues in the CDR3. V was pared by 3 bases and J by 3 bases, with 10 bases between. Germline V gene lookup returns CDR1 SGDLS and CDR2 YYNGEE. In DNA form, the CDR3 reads TGTGCCAGCAGCGCCCGGGACAACAATCAGCCCCAGCATTTT. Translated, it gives CASSARDNNQPQHF.

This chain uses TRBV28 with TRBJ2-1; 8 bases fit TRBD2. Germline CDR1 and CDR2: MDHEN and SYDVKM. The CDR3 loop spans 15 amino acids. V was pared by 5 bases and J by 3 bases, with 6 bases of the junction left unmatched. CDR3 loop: CASSPTSALYNEQFF. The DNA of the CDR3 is TGTGCCAGCAGTCCGACTAGCGCCCTCTACAATGAGCAGTTCTTC.

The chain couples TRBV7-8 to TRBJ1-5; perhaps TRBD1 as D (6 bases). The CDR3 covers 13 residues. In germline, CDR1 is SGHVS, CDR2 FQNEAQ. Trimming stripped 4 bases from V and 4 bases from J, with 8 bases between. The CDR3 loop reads CASSSGQNQPQHF. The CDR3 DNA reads TGTGCCAGCAGCTCCGGACAGAATCAGCCCCAGCATTTT.

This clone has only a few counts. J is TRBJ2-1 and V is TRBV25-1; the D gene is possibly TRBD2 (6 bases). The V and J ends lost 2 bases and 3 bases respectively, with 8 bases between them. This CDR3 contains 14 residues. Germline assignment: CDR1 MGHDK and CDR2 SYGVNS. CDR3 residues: CASSEGRDYNEQFF. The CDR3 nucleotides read TGTGCCAGCAGTGAAGGGCGGGACTACAATGAGCAGTTCTTC.

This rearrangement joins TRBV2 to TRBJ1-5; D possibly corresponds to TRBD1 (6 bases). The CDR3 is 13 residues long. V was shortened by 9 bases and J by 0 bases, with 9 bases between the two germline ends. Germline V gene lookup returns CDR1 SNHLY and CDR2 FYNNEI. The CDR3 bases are TGTGCCAGTAACAGGGATAGCAATCAGCCCCAGCATTTT. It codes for CASNRDSNQPQHF.

CDR3 protein: CASSLRDFGNTIYF. CDR3 coding DNA: TGTGCCAGCAGCCTGAGGGATTTCGGAAACACCATATATTTT. The genes are TRBV3-1 (or the pseudogene TRBV3-2) and TRBJ1-3, with unresolved D. CDR1 is LGHDT, CDR2 YNNKEL, per germline (reference sequence). V lost 4 bases to trimming and J lost 4 bases, with 11 bases between them. This CDR3 has 14 amino acids.

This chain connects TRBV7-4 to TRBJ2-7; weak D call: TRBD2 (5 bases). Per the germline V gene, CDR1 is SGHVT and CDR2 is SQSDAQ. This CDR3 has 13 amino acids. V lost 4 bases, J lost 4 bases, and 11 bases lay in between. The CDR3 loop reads CASSSTSAYEQYF. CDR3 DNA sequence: TGTGCCAGCAGCTCCACTAGTGCGTACGAGCAGTACTTC.

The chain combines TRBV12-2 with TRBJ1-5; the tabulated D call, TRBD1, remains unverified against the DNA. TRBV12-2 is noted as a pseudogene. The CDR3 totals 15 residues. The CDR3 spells CASRLARVGNQPQHF. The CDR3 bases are TGTGCAAGTCGCTTAGCCAGGGTAGGAAATCAGCCCCAGCATTTT.

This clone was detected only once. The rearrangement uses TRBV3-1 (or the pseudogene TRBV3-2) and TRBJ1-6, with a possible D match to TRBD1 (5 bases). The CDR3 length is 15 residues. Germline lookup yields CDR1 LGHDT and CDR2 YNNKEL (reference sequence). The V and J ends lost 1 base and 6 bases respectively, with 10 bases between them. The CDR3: CASSQASGGNSPLHF. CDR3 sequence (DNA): TGTGCCAGCAGCCAAGCTTCGGGGGGTAATTCACCCCTCCACTTT.

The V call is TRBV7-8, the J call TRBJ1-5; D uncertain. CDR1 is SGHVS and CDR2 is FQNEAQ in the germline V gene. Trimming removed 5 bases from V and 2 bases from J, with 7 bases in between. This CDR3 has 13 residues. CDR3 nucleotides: TGTGCCAGCAGCCCAATTGGCAATCAGCCCCAGCATTTT. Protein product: CASSPIGNQPQHF.

CDR3 in amino acids: CSVLSGRDSYEQYF. DNA for the CDR3: TGCAGCGTTTTATCAGGACGAGACTCCTACGAGCAGTACTTC. The chain couples TRBV29-1 to TRBJ2-7; D call uncertain. The germline V gene encodes CDR1 SQVTM and CDR2 ANQGSEA. The germline V and J ends were trimmed by 5 bases and 0 bases, with 14 bases remaining between them. There are 14 residues in the CDR3.

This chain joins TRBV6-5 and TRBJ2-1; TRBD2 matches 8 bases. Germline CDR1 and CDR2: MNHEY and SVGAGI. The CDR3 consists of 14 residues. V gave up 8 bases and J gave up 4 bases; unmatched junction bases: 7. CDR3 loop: CASAQRESYNEQFF. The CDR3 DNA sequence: TGTGCCAGCGCCCAGCGGGAGAGTTACAATGAGCAGTTCTTC.

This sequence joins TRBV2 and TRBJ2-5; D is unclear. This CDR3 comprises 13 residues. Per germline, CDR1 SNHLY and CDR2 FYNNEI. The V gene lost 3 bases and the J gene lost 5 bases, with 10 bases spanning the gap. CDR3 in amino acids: CASSEPFGETQYF. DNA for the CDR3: TGTGCCAGCAGTGAGCCTTTCGGGGAGACCCAGTACTTC.

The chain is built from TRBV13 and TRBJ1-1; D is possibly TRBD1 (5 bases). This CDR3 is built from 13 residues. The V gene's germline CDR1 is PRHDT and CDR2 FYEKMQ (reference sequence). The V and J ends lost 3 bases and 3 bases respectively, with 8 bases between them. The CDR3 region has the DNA TGTGCCAGCAGCTTCGGGGGGTACACTGAAGCTTTCTTT. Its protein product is CASSFGGYTEAFF.

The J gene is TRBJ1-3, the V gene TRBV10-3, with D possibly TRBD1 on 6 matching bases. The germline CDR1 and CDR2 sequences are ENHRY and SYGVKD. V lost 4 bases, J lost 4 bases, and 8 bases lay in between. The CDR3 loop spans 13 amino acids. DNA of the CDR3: TGTGCCATCAGTGGAACAGGGGGAAACACCATATATTTT. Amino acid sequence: CAISGTGGNTIYF.

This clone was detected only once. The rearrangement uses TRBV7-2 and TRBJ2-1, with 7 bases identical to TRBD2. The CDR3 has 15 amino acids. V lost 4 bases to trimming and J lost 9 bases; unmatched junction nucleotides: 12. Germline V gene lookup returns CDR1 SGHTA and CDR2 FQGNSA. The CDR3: CASSSRQRGPTEQFF. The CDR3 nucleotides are TGTGCCAGCAGCTCCAGACAGCGGGGTCCCACTGAGCAGTTCTTC.

CDR3 residues: CASSLVQGNEKLFF. Here the CDR3 DNA reads TGTGCCAGCAGCTTAGTACAGGGGAACGAAAAACTGTTTTTT. The chain carries TRBV11-3 and TRBJ1-4; the match to TRBD1 covers 7 bases. V shed 1 base, J shed 8 bases, and the junction held 4 bases outside the gene matches. Looked up from germline, CDR1 is SGHNT and CDR2 is YENEEA. This CDR3 comprises 14 residues.

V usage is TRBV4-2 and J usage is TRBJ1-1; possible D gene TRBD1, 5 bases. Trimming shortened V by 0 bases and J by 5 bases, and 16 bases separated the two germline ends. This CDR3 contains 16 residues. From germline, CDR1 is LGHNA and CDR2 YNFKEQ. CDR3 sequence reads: CASSQDIRTGGTEAFF. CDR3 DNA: TGTGCCAGCAGCCAAGACATTAGGACTGGGGGGACTGAAGCTTTCTTT.

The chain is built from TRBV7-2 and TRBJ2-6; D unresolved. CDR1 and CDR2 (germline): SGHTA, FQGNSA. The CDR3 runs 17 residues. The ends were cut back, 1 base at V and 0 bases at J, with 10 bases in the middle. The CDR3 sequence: CASSLVGLRSGANVLTF. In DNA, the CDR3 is TGTGCCAGCAGCTTAGTAGGTCTTCGCTCTGGGGCCAACGTCCTGACTTTC.

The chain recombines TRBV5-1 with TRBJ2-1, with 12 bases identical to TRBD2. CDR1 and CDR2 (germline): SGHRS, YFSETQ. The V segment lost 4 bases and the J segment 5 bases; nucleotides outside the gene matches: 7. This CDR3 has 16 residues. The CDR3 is CASSRLTSGSHNEQFF. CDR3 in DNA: TGCGCCAGCAGCCGGTTGACTAGCGGGAGCCACAATGAGCAGTTCTTC.

DNA of the CDR3: TGTGCCTCCGGTCGCTCTGGAAACACCATATATTTT. Translated, it gives CASGRSGNTIYF. The rearrangement joins TRBV30 to TRBJ1-3; D ambiguous. Trimming pared 7 bases from V and 0 bases from J, leaving 7 bases between. Germline lookup yields CDR1 GTSNPN and CDR2 SVGIG (reference sequence). CDR3 size: 12 residues. The full variable domain, with the rest looked up from reference TRBV30 and TRBJ1-3, is SQTIHQWPATLVQPVGSPLSLECTVEGTSNPNLYWYRQAAGRGLQLLFYSVGIGQISSEVPQNLSASRPQDRQFILSSKKLLLSDSGFYLCASGRSGNTIYFGEGSWLTVV.

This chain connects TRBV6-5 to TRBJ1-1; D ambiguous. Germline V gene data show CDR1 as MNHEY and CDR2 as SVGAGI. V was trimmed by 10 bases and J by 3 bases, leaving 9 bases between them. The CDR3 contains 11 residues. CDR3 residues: CATMWDTEAFF. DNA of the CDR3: TGTGCCACCATGTGGGACACTGAAGCTTTCTTT.

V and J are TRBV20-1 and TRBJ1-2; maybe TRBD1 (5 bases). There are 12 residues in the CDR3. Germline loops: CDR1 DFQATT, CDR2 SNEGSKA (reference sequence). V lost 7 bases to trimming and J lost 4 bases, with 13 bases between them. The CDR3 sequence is CSVSGDGYGYTF. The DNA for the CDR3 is TGCAGTGTTAGTGGGGACGGCTATGGCTACACCTTC.

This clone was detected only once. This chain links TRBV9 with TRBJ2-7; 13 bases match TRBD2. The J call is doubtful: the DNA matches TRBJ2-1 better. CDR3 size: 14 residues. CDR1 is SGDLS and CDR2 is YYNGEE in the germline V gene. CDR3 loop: CASSGLAGGNEQFF. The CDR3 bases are TGTGCCAGCAGCGGACTAGCGGGAGGAAATGAGCAGTTCTTC.